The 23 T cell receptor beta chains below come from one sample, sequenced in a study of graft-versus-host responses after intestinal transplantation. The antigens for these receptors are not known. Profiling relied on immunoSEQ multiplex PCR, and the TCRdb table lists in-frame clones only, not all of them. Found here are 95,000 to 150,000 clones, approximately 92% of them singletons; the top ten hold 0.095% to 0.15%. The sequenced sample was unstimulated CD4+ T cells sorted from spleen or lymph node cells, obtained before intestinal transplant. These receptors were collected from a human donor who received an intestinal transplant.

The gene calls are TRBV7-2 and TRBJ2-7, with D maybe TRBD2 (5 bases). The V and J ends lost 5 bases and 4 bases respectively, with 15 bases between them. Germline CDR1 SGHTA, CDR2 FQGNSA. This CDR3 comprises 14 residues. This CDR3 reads CASSRLAGHYEQYF. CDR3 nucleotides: TGTGCCAGCAGCCGGCTGGCGGGCCATTACGAGCAGTACTTC.

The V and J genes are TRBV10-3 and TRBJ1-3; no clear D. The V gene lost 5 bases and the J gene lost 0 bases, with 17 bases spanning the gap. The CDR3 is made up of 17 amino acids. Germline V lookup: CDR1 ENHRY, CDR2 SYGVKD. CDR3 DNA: TGTGCCATCAGTCCCCCATGGACCCCGAGCTCTGGAAACACCATATATTTT. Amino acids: CAISPPWTPSSGNTIYF.

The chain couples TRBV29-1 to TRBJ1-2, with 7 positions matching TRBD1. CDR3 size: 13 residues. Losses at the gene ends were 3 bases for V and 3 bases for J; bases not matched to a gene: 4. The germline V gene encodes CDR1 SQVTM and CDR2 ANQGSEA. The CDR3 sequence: CSVDKGADYGYTF. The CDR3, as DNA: TGCAGCGTTGATAAGGGGGCAGACTATGGCTACACCTTC.

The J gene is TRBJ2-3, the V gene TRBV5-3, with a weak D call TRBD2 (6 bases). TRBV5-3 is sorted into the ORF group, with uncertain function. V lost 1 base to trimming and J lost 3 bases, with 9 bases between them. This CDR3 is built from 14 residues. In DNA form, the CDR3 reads TGTGCCAGAAGCTTGCCAGGGAGGACAGATACGCAGTATTTT. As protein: CARSLPGRTDTQYF.

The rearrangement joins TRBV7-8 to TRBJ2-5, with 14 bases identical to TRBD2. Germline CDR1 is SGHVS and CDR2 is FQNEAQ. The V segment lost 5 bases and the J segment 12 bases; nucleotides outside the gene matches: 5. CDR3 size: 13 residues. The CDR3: CASSTGTSGSKYF. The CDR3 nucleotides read TGTGCCAGCAGCACCGGGACTAGCGGGAGTAAGTACTTC.

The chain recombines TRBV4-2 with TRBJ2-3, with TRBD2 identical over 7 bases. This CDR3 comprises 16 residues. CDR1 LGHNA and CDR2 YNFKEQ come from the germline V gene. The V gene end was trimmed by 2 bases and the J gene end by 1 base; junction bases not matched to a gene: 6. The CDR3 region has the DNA TGTGCCAGCAGCCAAAGGGCGGGAGTGGGCACAGATACGCAGTATTTT. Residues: CASSQRAGVGTDTQYF.

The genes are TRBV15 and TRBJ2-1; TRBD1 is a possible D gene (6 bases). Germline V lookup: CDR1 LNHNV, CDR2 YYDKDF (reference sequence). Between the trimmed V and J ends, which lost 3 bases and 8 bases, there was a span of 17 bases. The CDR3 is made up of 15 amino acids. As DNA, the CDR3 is TGTGCCACCAGCAGGGGCTTGGGGGCCTGGGATGAGCAGTTCTTC. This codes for CATSRGLGAWDEQFF.

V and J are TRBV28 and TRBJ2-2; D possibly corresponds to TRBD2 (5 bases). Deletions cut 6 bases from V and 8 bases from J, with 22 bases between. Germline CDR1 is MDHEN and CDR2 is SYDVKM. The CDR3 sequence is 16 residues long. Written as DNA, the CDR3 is TGTGCCAGCAGCCCACCCCCTGAGCCCTCGGGGGGGGAGCTGTTTTTT. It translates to CASSPPPEPSGGELFF.

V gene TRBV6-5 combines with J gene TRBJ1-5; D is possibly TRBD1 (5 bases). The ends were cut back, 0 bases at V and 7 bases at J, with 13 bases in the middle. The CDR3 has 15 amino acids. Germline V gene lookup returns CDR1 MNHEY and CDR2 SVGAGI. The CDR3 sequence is CASSYSSGRGQPQHF. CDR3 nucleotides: TGTGCCAGCAGTTACTCGTCGGGGCGCGGGCAGCCCCAGCATTTT.

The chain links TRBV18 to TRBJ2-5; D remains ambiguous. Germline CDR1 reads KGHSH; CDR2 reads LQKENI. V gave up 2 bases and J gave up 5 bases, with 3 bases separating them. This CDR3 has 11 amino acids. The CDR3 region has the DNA TGTGCCAGCTCACCAATGGAGACCCAGTACTTC. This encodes CASSPMETQYF.

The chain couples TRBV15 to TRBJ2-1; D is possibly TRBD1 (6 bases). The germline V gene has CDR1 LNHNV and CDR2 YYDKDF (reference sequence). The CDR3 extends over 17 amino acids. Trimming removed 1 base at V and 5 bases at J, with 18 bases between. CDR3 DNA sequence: TGTGCCACCAGCAGAGGGGCGGGTCAGCAGGGGAACAATGAGCAGTTCTTC. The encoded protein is CATSRGAGQQGNNEQFF.

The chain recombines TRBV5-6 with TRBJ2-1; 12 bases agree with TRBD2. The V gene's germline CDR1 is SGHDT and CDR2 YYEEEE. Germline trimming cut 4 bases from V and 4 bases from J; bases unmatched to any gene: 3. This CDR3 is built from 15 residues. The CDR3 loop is CASSPSGRGYNEQFF. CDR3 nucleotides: TGTGCCAGCAGCCCTAGCGGGAGGGGGTACAATGAGCAGTTCTTC.

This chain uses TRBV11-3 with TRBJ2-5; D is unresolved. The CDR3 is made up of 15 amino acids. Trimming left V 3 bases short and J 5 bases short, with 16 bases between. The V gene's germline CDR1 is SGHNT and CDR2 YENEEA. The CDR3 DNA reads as TGTGCCAGCAGCTTTGACTCCAACGGTGGGGAGACCCAGTACTTC. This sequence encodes CASSFDSNGGETQYF.

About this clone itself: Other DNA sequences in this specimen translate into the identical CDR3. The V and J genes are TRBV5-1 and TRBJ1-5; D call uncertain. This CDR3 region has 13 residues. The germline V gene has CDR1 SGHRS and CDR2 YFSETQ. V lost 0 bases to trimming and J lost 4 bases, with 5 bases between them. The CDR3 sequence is CASSLGLNQPQHF. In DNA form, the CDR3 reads TGCGCCAGCAGCTTGGGGCTTAATCAGCCCCAGCATTTT.

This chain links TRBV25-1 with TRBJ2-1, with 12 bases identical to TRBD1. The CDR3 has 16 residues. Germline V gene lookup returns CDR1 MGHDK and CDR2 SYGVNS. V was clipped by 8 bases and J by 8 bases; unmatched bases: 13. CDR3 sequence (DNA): TGTGCCAGCGGGGCCGGGGACAGGGGGCTATTGGATGAGCAGTTCTTC. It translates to CASGAGDRGLLDEQFF.

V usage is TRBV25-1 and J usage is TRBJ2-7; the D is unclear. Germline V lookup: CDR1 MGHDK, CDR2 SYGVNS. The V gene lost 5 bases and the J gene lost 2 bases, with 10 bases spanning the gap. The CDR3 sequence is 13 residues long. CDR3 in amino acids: CASSSLLPYEQYF. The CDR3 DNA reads TGTGCCAGCAGTTCTCTCCTCCCCTACGAGCAGTACTTC.

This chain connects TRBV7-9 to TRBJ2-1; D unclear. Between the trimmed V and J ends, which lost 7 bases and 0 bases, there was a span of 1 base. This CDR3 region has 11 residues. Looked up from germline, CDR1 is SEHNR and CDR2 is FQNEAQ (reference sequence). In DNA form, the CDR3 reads TGTGCCAGCACCTCCTACAATGAGCAGTTCTTC. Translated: CASTSYNEQFF.

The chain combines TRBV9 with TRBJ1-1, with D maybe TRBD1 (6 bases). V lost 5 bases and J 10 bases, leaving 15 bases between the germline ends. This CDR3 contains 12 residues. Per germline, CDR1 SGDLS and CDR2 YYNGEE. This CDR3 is CASSETGQGAFF. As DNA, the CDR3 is TGTGCCAGCAGTGAGACAGGTCAGGGAGCTTTCTTT.

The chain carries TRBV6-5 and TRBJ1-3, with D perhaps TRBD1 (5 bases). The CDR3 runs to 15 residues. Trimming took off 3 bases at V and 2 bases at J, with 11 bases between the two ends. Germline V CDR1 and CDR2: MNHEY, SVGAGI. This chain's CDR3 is CASSYSPGPGNTIYF. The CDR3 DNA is TGTGCCAGCAGTTATTCCCCGGGGCCTGGAAACACCATATATTTT.

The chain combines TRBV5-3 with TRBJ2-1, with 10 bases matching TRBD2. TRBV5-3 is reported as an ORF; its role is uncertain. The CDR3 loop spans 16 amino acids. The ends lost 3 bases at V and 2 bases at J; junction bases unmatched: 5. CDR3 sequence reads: CARSSRTSGAYNEQFF. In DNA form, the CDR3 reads TGTGCCAGAAGCTCGAGGACTAGCGGTGCCTACAATGAGCAGTTCTTC.

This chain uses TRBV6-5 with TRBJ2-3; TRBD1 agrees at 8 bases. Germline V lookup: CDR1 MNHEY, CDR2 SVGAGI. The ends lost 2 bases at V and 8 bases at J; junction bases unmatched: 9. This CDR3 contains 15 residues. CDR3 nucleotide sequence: TGTGCCAGCAGTTACGGGACAGGTGCCATGGCTACGCAGTATTTT. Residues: CASSYGTGAMATQYF.

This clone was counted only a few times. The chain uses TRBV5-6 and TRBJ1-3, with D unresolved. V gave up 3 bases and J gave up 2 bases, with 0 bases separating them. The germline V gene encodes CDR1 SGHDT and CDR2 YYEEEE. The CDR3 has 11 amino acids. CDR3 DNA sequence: TGTGCCAGCAGCTCTGGAAACACCATATATTTT. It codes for CASSSGNTIYF.

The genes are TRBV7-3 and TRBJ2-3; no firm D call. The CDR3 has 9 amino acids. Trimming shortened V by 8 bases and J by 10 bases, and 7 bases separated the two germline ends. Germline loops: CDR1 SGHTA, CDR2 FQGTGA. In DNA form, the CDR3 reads TGTGCCAGCGGGTCACCGCAGTATTTT. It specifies CASGSPQYF.